In this sample, the clone carrying this T cell receptor beta chain turned up many times. This record comes from a study of human T cells and chemical hapten exposure. MiXCR was run by TCRdb on the RACE reads, yielding one entry per CDR3 protein. The repertoire holds 95,000 to 130,000 distinct CDR3 sequences, with around 10% as singletons. Indicated time point: patch test 1, 2 weeks after DPC sensitization. This sample's treatment: therapeutic diphenylcyclopropenone sensitization with weekly scalp DPC. CDR1 and CDR2 (germline): SQVTM, ANQGSEA. This CDR3 has 11 residues. Trimming removed 4 bases at V and 5 bases at J, with 5 bases between.

The sequence derives from a woman in her forties or fifties with alopecia areata. Some clones in this sample may be carry-over from other donors' samples. The source material was whole blood, sampled in connection with sensitization to the hapten diphenylcyclopropenone (DPC). The chain joins TRBV29-1 to TRBJ2-2, with D unclear. CDR3 amino acids: CSVGETGELFF. DNA of the CDR3: TGCAGCGTTGGAGAGACCGGGGAGCTGTTTTTT.